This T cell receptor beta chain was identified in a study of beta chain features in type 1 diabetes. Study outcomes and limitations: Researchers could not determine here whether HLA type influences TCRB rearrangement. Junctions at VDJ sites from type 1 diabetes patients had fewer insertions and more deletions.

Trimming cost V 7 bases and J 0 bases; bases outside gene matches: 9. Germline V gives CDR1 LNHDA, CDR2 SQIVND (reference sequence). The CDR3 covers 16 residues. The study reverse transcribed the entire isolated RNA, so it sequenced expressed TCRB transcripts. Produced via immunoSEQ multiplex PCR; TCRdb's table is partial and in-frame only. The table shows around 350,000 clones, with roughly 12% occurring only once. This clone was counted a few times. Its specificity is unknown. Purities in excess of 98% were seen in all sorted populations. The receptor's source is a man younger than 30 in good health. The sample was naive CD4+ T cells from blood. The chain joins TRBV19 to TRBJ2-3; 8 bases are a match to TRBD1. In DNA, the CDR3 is TGTGCCAGTACGGGTTCCCGGACAGGGAGCACAGATACGCAGTATTTT. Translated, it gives CASTGSRTGSTDTQYF.